This T cell receptor beta chain was captured in a study of blood T cell repertoires in COVID-19. Study overall: Samples representing acute and convalescent COVID-19 were sourced from the United States, Italy and Spain. T cells, B-cell-depleted T cells, or PBMCs provided the cDNA or gDNA that served as material.

In the study's own analysis: Using reference gene primer amplification, nucleated cell counts were estimated. Data came from immunoSEQ multiplex PCR; TCRdb stores just in-frame clones and leaves some out. V and J calls plus clone size are reproduced from that table; the DNA served to infer D and trimming. The table has roughly 220,000 clones, around 81% seen once; the top ten hold about 2.9%. Germline V gene lookup returns CDR1 SGDLS and CDR2 YYNGEE. Trimming took 3 bases from V and 6 from J, leaving 11 bases between them. This CDR3 region has 13 residues. The chain couples TRBV9 to TRBJ2-3, with D possibly TRBD2 on 5 matching bases. Material: peripheral blood. The sequence derives from a woman aged 25 to 39 who had recovered from COVID-19. DNA for the CDR3: TGTGCCAGCAGCGCCCCGGAGGAGGATACGCAGTATTTT. As protein: CASSAPEEDTQYF.